Presented here are 27 T cell receptor beta chains from one specimen sequenced in a study of neurological immune-mediated disorders (dated by TCRdb to between 2018 and 2020). The receptor library was made with 5' RACE. Data came from an Illumina HiSeq 2500. TCRdb reprocessing: public reads trimmed at Q25 with fastp, clones called with MiXCR, in-frame beta chains kept. Each CDR3 protein gets just one entry, which takes the most common genes and DNA from the rows behind it. Recorded for this sample are tens of thousands of distinct CDR3 sequences; under 5% of them occurred a single time. The ten biggest clones cover 1.9% of the sample. The material sequenced was CD4+ T cells from blood. The receptor source for this set is a woman in her thirties or forties with multiple sclerosis.

This clonotype came up many times. The CDR3 DNA reads TGTGCCATCAGTGATCCGCGGGGGACAGGGGTATTAGATACGCAGTATTTT. It translates to CAISDPRGTGVLDTQYF. V and J are TRBV10-3 and TRBJ2-3, with 10 bases lining up with TRBD1. The CDR3 is made up of 17 amino acids. Trimming removed 3 bases from V and 5 bases from J; junction bases left unmatched: 11. From germline, CDR1 is ENHRY and CDR2 SYGVKD.

This clonotype was recorded many times. This chain uses TRBV6-2 or TRBV6-3 with TRBJ2-4, with 7 bases fitting TRBD2. V was clipped by 5 bases and J by 2 bases; unmatched bases: 9. The CDR3 runs 16 residues. Germline-derived CDR1 and CDR2 are MNHEY and SVGEGT. The DNA of the CDR3 is TGTGCCAGCAGTCCTTGGGGGAGGGAGACCAAAAACATTCAGTACTTC. It encodes CASSPWGRETKNIQYF.

This clonotype appeared many times. The chain employs TRBV29-1 and TRBJ2-3, with a tentative D call TRBD2 (5 bases). CDR1 is SQVTM and CDR2 is ANQGSEA in the germline V gene. V lost 4 bases and J lost 3, with 5 bases in between. This CDR3 contains 11 residues. CDR3 loop: CSVGGTDTQYF. The CDR3 DNA is TGCAGCGTTGGCGGGACAGATACGCAGTATTTT.

This clonotype was seen many times. The chain has TRBV4-1 and TRBJ1-2; D is ambiguous. Germline V CDR1 and CDR2: MGHRA, YSYEKL. This CDR3 is built from 13 residues. The ends were cut back, 0 bases at V and 7 bases at J, with 9 bases in the middle. CDR3 loop: CASSQEGISGYTF. CDR3 nucleotide sequence: TGCGCCAGCAGCCAAGAGGGCATCAGTGGCTACACCTTC.

In this sample, this clonotype turned up many times. As DNA, the CDR3 is TGTGCTAGTGGTTTGTACGGAACCTATAATTCACCCCTCCACTTT. Its translation is CASGLYGTYNSPLHF. The genes are TRBV12-5 and TRBJ1-6; no clear D gene. The V gene lost 2 bases and the J gene lost 2 bases, with 7 bases spanning the gap. There are 15 residues in the CDR3. Germline V gives CDR1 LGHNT, CDR2 FRNRAP.

This clonotype showed up many times. The chain links TRBV7-2 to TRBJ2-7; D unresolved. Trimming stripped 7 bases from V and 2 bases from J, with 9 bases between. The CDR3 length is 12 residues. Germline assignment: CDR1 SGHTA and CDR2 FQGNSA. The CDR3 here is CASKKGTYEQYF. CDR3 DNA sequence: TGTGCCAGCAAAAAGGGTACCTACGAGCAGTACTTC.

This clonotype was found many times. This chain connects TRBV5-1 to TRBJ1-5; a weak D match, TRBD1 (6 bases). The germline gives CDR1 SGHRS, CDR2 YFSETQ. The CDR3 contains 14 residues. V lost 2 bases to trimming and J lost 4 bases, with 10 bases between them. Here the CDR3 reads CASSFDGTNQPQHF. The CDR3 DNA is TGCGCCAGCAGCTTCGACGGGACAAATCAGCCCCAGCATTTT.

The sample holds many counts of this clonotype. This chain connects TRBV25-1 to TRBJ2-3; D might be TRBD2 (7 bases). This CDR3 is 16 amino acids long. Per germline, CDR1 MGHDK and CDR2 SYGVNS. V gave up 3 bases and J gave up 6 bases, with 19 bases separating them. The CDR3 reads CASSEGEGRGGDTQYF. The DNA of the CDR3 is TGTGCCAGCAGTGAGGGGGAGGGCAGGGGTGGGGATACGCAGTATTTT.

This clonotype has at least ten counts. V usage is TRBV29-1 and J usage is TRBJ1-1, with TRBD1 as a possible D gene (5 bases). V lost 7 bases and J 4 bases, leaving 13 bases between the germline ends. CDR1 SQVTM and CDR2 ANQGSEA come from the germline V gene. The CDR3 covers 12 residues. CDR3 nucleotide sequence: TGCAGCGGACAACGAGGGGCCACTGAAGCTTTCTTT. Its translation is CSGQRGATEAFF.

This clonotype was counted ten times or more. Its ends do not fully match the called genes, so a read error is possible. The chain joins TRBV7-2 to TRBJ2-7; D unresolved. Germline V gives CDR1 SGHTA, CDR2 FQGNSA. CDR3 length equals 12 residues. The CDR3 sequence is CASSLGSYGQYF. The CDR3 region has the DNA TGTGCCAGCAGCTTAGGGTCCTACGGGCAGTACTTC.

This clonotype was seen ten or more times. The chain uses TRBV20-1 and TRBJ1-1, with D unclear. The germline V gene has CDR1 DFQATT and CDR2 SNEGSKA (reference sequence). CDR3 length equals 13 residues. Trimming shortened V by 6 bases and J by 1 base, and 12 bases separated the two germline ends. This CDR3 reads CSARVQTNTEAFF. DNA of the CDR3: TGCAGTGCGAGGGTCCAAACGAACACTGAAGCTTTCTTT.

Ten or more counts support this clonotype. The V call is TRBV5-1, the J call TRBJ1-6; 7 nucleotides line up with TRBD1. This CDR3 is built from 13 residues. Trimming removed 3 bases from V and 9 bases from J; junction bases left unmatched: 3. In germline, CDR1 is SGHRS, CDR2 YFSETQ. The CDR3 region has the DNA TGCGCCAGCAGCTCCCAGGGGGGTTCACCCCTCCACTTT. Encoded protein: CASSSQGGSPLHF.

This clonotype was seen ten or more times. V usage is TRBV3-1 and J usage is TRBJ2-1; 16 nucleotides match TRBD2. The CDR3 is 19 residues long. Trimming at V came to 2 bases and at J to 5 bases, leaving 9 bases not matched to a gene. Germline CDR1 is LGHDT and CDR2 is YNNKEL (reference sequence). CDR3 bases: TGTGCCAGCAGCCAAAAGGGGACTAGCGGGGGGGCCTTCGACAATGAGCAGTTCTTC. It codes for CASSQKGTSGGAFDNEQFF.

This clonotype was counted at least ten times. V and J are TRBV11-2 and TRBJ2-3; maybe TRBD1 (5 bases). V gave up 1 base and J gave up 8 bases, with 16 bases separating them. Germline V gene sequence: CDR1 SGHAT, CDR2 FQNNGV. This CDR3 is 15 amino acids long. For the CDR3, the DNA is TGTGCCAGCAGCTTAGCCGGCGCACAGGAAACTACGCAGTATTTT. Its protein product is CASSLAGAQETTQYF.

Ten or more counts support this clonotype. The rearrangement uses TRBV5-1 and TRBJ2-2; no definite D call. CDR3 length equals 15 residues. The germline gives CDR1 SGHRS, CDR2 YFSETQ. The ends were cut back, 1 base at V and 6 bases at J, with 13 bases in the middle. CDR3 residues: CASSLWSAGAGELFF. For the CDR3, the DNA is TGCGCCAGCAGCTTGTGGTCCGCTGGGGCCGGGGAGCTGTTTTTT.

This clonotype was counted ten times or more. The rearrangement uses TRBV5-1 and TRBJ2-7; weak D call: TRBD1 (5 bases). Germline-derived CDR1 and CDR2 are SGHRS and YFSETQ. Trimming left V 0 bases short and J 5 bases short, with 12 bases between. CDR3 length equals 14 residues. The CDR3, as DNA: TGCGCCAGCAGCTTGGTTGCTACAGGACACGAGCAGTACTTC. Its translation is CASSLVATGHEQYF. Looking up the rest from reference TRBV5-1 and TRBJ2-7 gives the full variable domain: KAGVTQTPRYLIKTRGQQVTLSCSPISGHRSVSWYQQTPGQGLQFLFEYFSETQRNKGNFPGRFSGRQFSNSRSEMNVSTLELGDSALYLCASSLVATGHEQYFGPGTRLTVT.

This clonotype was seen more than once but under ten times. This chain links TRBV28 with TRBJ1-1; D unresolved. The V gene lost 7 bases and the J gene lost 2 bases, with 8 bases spanning the gap. The germline gives CDR1 MDHEN, CDR2 SYDVKM. This CDR3 comprises 12 residues. The CDR3 DNA reads as TGTGCCAGCAAGGGCGGAAACACTGAAGCTTTCTTT. Translated: CASKGGNTEAFF.

This clonotype showed up many times. The chain is built from TRBV7-2 and TRBJ2-7, with D unresolved. CDR3 length equals 17 residues. V was trimmed by 5 bases and J by 0 bases, leaving 20 bases between them. CDR1 SGHTA and CDR2 FQGNSA come from the germline V gene. CDR3 DNA: TGTGCCAGCAGCAGGCTAGGGCCGGTAACTCCCTCCTACGAGCAGTACTTC. As protein: CASSRLGPVTPSYEQYF.

This clonotype came up many times. The V call is TRBV20-1, the J call TRBJ1-1; 8 nucleotides match TRBD1. Germline CDR1 is DFQATT and CDR2 is SNEGSKA (reference sequence). This CDR3 is built from 14 residues. With 5 bases clipped from V and 1 base from J, the junction kept 6 bases outside the gene matches. This CDR3 is CSAQRQGRNTEAFF. The DNA of the CDR3 is TGCAGTGCTCAGCGACAGGGGCGGAACACTGAAGCTTTCTTT.

This clonotype was counted at least ten times. V and J are TRBV5-1 and TRBJ1-1; D ambiguous. The CDR3 is 14 residues long. Germline CDR1 SGHRS, CDR2 YFSETQ. V lost 3 bases and J 1 base, leaving 10 bases between the germline ends. For the CDR3, the DNA is TGCGCCAGCAGCTCCGGACCGACGAACACTGAAGCTTTCTTT. It translates to CASSSGPTNTEAFF.

This clonotype has a count of ten or more. The chain employs TRBV3-1 and TRBJ2-3; no definite D call. Germline V gives CDR1 LGHDT, CDR2 YNNKEL (reference sequence). V shed 4 bases and J shed 8 bases, with 19 bases lying between them. The CDR3 spans 15 residues. The CDR3 region has the DNA TGTGCCAGCAGCCCCCACACCCTGGATCGTCGTACGCAGTATTTT. Amino acid sequence: CASSPHTLDRRTQYF.

This clonotype was recorded at least ten times. This chain uses TRBV5-1 with TRBJ2-7, with D hard to call. V lost 8 bases and J lost 5, with 14 bases in between. CDR3 length: 12 residues. Germline V gene sequence: CDR1 SGHRS, CDR2 YFSETQ. The DNA for the CDR3 is TGCGCCAGTTCGAAGGGCGAACACGAGCAGTACTTC. It codes for CASSKGEHEQYF.

This clonotype was seen many times. The chain combines TRBV6-5 with TRBJ2-3; the match to TRBD2 covers 7 bases. CDR1 MNHEY and CDR2 SVGAGI come from the germline V gene. With V trimmed by 2 bases and J by 5 bases, 4 bases remained unmatched. The CDR3 totals 14 residues. CDR3 in amino acids: CASSYGAGKDTQYF. The CDR3 nucleotides are TGTGCCAGCAGTTACGGAGCGGGGAAAGATACGCAGTATTTT.

Ten or more counts support this clonotype. The chain is built from TRBV5-5 and TRBJ1-6, with D possibly TRBD1 on 6 matching bases. V gave up 4 bases and J gave up 5 bases, with 10 bases separating them. There are 14 residues in the CDR3. The V gene's germline CDR1 is SGHKS and CDR2 YYEKEE (reference sequence). In nucleotides, the CDR3 is TGTGCCAGCAGCCCCCGACAGGATAATTCACCCCTCCACTTT. Residues: CASSPRQDNSPLHF.

This clonotype was seen only a few times. The chain recombines TRBV5-4 with TRBJ1-5, with D unresolved. Germline CDR1 reads SGHNT; CDR2 reads YYREEE (reference sequence). This CDR3 is 15 amino acids long. The ends were cut back, 0 bases at V and 0 bases at J, with 7 bases in the middle. The CDR3 loop is CASSLGPFSNQPQHF. As DNA, the CDR3 is TGTGCCAGCAGCTTGGGGCCCTTTAGCAATCAGCCCCAGCATTTT.

This clonotype has ten or more counts. V gene TRBV10-3 combines with J gene TRBJ2-5; the D gene could be TRBD1 or TRBD2 (5 bases each). This CDR3 is 13 amino acids long. Trimming shortened V by 6 bases and J by 5 bases, and 13 bases separated the two germline ends. Germline loops: CDR1 ENHRY, CDR2 SYGVKD. The DNA of the CDR3 is TGTGCCATCAGCGCCGGGACCCCCGAGACCCAGTACTTC. Protein product: CAISAGTPETQYF.

This clonotype came up many times. J is TRBJ1-1 and V is TRBV7-9; D is possibly TRBD1 (5 bases). Trimming stripped 5 bases from V and 11 bases from J, with 18 bases between. This CDR3 region has 13 residues. Germline V lookup: CDR1 SEHNR, CDR2 FQNEAQ (reference sequence). CDR3 coding DNA: TGTGCCAGCAGCCTCTCAGGGAGGGAGAGGGCTTTCTTT. Its protein is CASSLSGRERAFF.